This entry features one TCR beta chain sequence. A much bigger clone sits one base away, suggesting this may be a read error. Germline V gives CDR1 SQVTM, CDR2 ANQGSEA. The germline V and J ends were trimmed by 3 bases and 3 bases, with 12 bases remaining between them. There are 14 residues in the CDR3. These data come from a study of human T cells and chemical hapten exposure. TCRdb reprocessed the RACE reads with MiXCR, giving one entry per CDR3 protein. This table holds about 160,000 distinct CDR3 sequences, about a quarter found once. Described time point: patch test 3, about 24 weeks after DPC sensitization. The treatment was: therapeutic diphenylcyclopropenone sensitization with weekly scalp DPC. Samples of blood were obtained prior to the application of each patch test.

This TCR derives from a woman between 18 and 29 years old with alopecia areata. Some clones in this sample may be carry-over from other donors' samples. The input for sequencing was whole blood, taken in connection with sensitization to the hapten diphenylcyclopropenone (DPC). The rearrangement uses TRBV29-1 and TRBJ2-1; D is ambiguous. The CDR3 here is CSVESESYYNEQFF. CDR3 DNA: TGCAGCGTTGAGTCAGAAAGCTACTACAATGAGCAGTTCTTC.